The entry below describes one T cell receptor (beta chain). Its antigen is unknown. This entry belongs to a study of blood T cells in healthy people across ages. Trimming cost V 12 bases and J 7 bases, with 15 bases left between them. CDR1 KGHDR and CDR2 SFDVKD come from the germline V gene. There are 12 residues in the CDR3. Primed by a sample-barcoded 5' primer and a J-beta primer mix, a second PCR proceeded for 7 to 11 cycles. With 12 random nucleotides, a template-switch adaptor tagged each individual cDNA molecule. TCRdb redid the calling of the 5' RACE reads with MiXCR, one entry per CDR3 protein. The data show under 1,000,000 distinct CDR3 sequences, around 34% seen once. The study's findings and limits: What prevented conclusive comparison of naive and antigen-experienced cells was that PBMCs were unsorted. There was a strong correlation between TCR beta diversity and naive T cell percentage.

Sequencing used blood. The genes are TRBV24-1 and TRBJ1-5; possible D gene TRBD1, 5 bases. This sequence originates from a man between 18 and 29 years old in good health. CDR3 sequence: CASDSEGQPQHF. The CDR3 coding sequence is TGTGCCTCTGACAGCGAAGGGCAGCCCCAGCATTTT.